A selection of T cell receptor beta chains follows, all from one sample in a study of cytomegalovirus exposure and HLA in healthy donors. Profiled with immunoSEQ multiplex PCR; TCRdb holds only in-frame clones, not every one. The table includes approximately 51,000 clones, around 81% detected once. Sequencing was performed on PBMCs. The receptors were sampled from a boy aged 5-17 years in good health and CMV-seropositive. Both conserved end residues are part of each CDR3. Each record gives: clone size, V gene, J gene, CDR3 protein. Part of the rows lack a size; the others show once, few, many or a class for expanded clones.

abundance: -; v_gene: TRBV13; j_gene: -; CDR3aa: CASSLRRDSYEQYF
abundance: -; v_gene: TRBV4-1; j_gene: TRBJ2-1; CDR3aa: CASSQVGGLYNEQFF
abundance: -; v_gene: TRBV9; j_gene: TRBJ2-7; CDR3aa: CASSVAGSTYEQYF
abundance: -; v_gene: TRBV11-2; j_gene: TRBJ2-1; CDR3aa: CASSRANEQFF
abundance: -; v_gene: TRBV4-1; j_gene: TRBJ2-5; CDR3aa: CASSQVRASGQETQYF
abundance: -; v_gene: TRBV5-1; j_gene: TRBJ2-1; CDR3aa: CASSLDAEGGGLISYNEQFF
abundance: -; v_gene: TRBV4-1; j_gene: TRBJ2-7; CDR3aa: CASSQPRQGYAEQYF
abundance: -; v_gene: TRBV13; j_gene: -; CDR3aa: CASSLNGALSYEQYF
abundance: -; v_gene: TRBV7-8; j_gene: TRBJ2-1; CDR3aa: CASSLAAGTTIGYNEQFF
abundance: -; v_gene: TRBV5-6; j_gene: TRBJ1-1; CDR3aa: CASSSGTGGTEAFF
abundance: once; v_gene: TRBV27; j_gene: TRBJ1-2; CDR3aa: CASSYSGQEKYGYTF
abundance: -; v_gene: TRBV30; j_gene: TRBJ1-2; CDR3aa: CAWVIRGAGGYTF
abundance: once; v_gene: TRBV9; j_gene: TRBJ2-7; CDR3aa: CASSVDAGEQYF
abundance: -; v_gene: TRBV5-1; j_gene: TRBJ2-7; CDR3aa: CASSLGGGSEQYF
abundance: -; v_gene: TRBV2; j_gene: TRBJ2-6; CDR3aa: CASSDSKGSGSGANVLTF
abundance: -; v_gene: TRBV2; j_gene: TRBJ2-7; CDR3aa: CASSVNEQYF
abundance: -; v_gene: TRBV10-2; j_gene: TRBJ1-2; CDR3aa: CASSSTRTYGYTF
abundance: -; v_gene: TRBV5-6; j_gene: TRBJ2-7; CDR3aa: CASSFWGAGEQYF
abundance: -; v_gene: TRBV18; j_gene: TRBJ2-1; CDR3aa: CASSKGLADYNEQFF
abundance: once; v_gene: TRBV4-1; j_gene: TRBJ2-7; CDR3aa: CASSQVRSGDEQYF
abundance: -; v_gene: TRBV2; j_gene: TRBJ2-7; CDR3aa: CACRTGGAFEYEQYF
abundance: -; v_gene: TRBV5-1; j_gene: TRBJ1-1; CDR3aa: CASSLRQEINTEAFF
abundance: -; v_gene: TRBV13; j_gene: TRBJ1-2; CDR3aa: CASSLRGGGKGYTF
abundance: -; v_gene: TRBV7-8; j_gene: TRBJ2-7; CDR3aa: CASSPNSEQYF
abundance: -; v_gene: TRBV4-1; j_gene: TRBJ2-1; CDR3aa: CASSHPGSRYRTGGINEQFF
abundance: -; v_gene: TRBV6-5; j_gene: TRBJ1-6; CDR3aa: CASRGRNSPLHF